This T cell receptor (beta chain) came from a study of shared clonotypes between healthy human individuals. General observations from the study: Represented diversity, genetic and exposure-history alike, was limited by few donors. Naive subsets, compared against memory subsets, generally had larger estimated richness values.

Germline loops: CDR1 MGHDK, CDR2 SYGVNS. The CDR3 has 14 residues. Between the trimmed V and J ends, which lost 2 bases and 1 base, there was a span of 8 bases. Authors' analysis steps: ImmunoSEQ junction-only sequences lacked quality scores, so their filtering differed. Assay used: immunoSEQ multiplex PCR; TCRdb lists only in-frame clones, some missing. That table supplies the V and J calls and clone size; D and trimming were determined from the DNA. This table holds around 2,000,000 clones, about 94% found once. Naive CD8 cells lacked CD45RO and underwent positive selection for CCR7, leaving out terminally differentiated effector memory CD45RA+ cells. This clone was observed a single time. Its target is unknown.

The genes are TRBV25-1 and TRBJ1-1; D not certain. The sequenced material came from naive CD8+ T cells sorted from blood. This receptor was taken from a man aged 18 to 29 in good health. CDR3 loop: CASSEEVANTEAFF. For the CDR3, the DNA is TGTGCCAGCAGTGAAGAAGTGGCGAACACTGAAGCTTTCTTT.